Presented here are 10 T cell receptor beta chains from one specimen sequenced in a study of long-term antiretroviral therapy in people with HIV. Samples were assayed with immunoSEQ v3.0 at survey level. Data came from immunoSEQ multiplex PCR; TCRdb stores just in-frame clones and leaves some out. The repertoire holds 25,000 to 30,000 clones, roughly 80% seen once, with 11% in the top ten. The material was unsorted PBMCs, obtained 2.1 years after starting antiretroviral therapy. The receptors originated from a man aged 25 to 40 with HIV.

V and J are TRBV5-6 and TRBJ2-3, with 9 bases lining up with TRBD1. Looked up from germline, CDR1 is SGHDT and CDR2 is YYEEEE. The junction had 9 bases not matched to a gene; V was cut back by 7 bases and J by 0 bases. This CDR3 contains 16 residues. The CDR3 sequence is CASYRGLSPSTDTQYF. In nucleotides, the CDR3 is TGTGCCAGCTACAGGGGGCTCTCCCCTAGCACAGATACGCAGTATTTT.

The V and J genes are TRBV5-1 and TRBJ2-5; 8 bases line up with TRBD2. Germline V gene lookup returns CDR1 SGHRS and CDR2 YFSETQ. V lost 4 bases and J lost 4; bases outside the gene matches: 0. The CDR3 has 12 residues. This chain's CDR3 is CASSRGGETQYF. CDR3 nucleotide sequence: TGCGCCAGCAGCCGGGGGGGAGAGACCCAGTACTTC.

In regard to this clone: Other DNA sequences in the sample encode the same CDR3. The CDR3 coding sequence is TGTGCCAGCAGTTTGGGAGAGACCCAGTACTTC. This sequence encodes CASSLGETQYF. The chain employs TRBV27 and TRBJ2-5; D ambiguous. The V end was cut by 3 bases, the J end by 4 bases, with 3 bases between. This CDR3 region has 11 residues. Germline lookup yields CDR1 MNHEY and CDR2 SMNVEV (reference sequence).

This clone was observed a few times. The gene calls are TRBV5-4 and TRBJ2-4; a weak D match, TRBD1 (6 bases). Germline V gene sequence: CDR1 SGHNT, CDR2 YYREEE (reference sequence). The CDR3 extends over 15 amino acids. With 5 bases removed from V and 2 bases from J, the gap between germline ends came to 14 bases. CDR3 bases: TGTGCCAGCAGTTCGGACAGTCCGCCCAAAAACATTCAGTACTTC. Protein: CASSSDSPPKNIQYF.

The J gene is TRBJ1-4, the V gene TRBV4-3, with D possibly matching TRBD1 (5 bases). CDR1 LGHNA and CDR2 YSLEER come from the germline V gene. V was cut by 4 bases and J by 7 bases, with 7 bases left in between. The CDR3 runs to 12 residues. For the CDR3, the DNA is TGCGCCAGCAGCCTCGGGGGTGAAAAACTGTTTTTT. It yields the protein CASSLGGEKLFF.

The V and J genes are TRBV7-2 and TRBJ2-6; the D gene is possibly TRBD2 (6 bases). Trimming took off 1 base at V and 2 bases at J, with 6 bases between the two ends. The CDR3 spans 15 residues. From germline, CDR1 is SGHTA and CDR2 FQGNSA. The DNA for the CDR3 is TGTGCCAGCAGCTTAGGGAGGGCTGGGGCCAACGTCCTGACTTTC. Protein sequence: CASSLGRAGANVLTF.

V and J are TRBV27 and TRBJ2-1; tentatively, D is TRBD1 (5 bases). Germline CDR1 and CDR2: MNHEY and SMNVEV (reference sequence). The CDR3 is made up of 15 amino acids. V was shortened by 1 base and J by 2 bases, with 9 bases between the two germline ends. The CDR3 bases are TGTGCCAGCAGTTTATATTTAGGGGCCTACAATGAGCAGTTCTTC. It specifies CASSLYLGAYNEQFF.

This clone has a single count. The J gene is TRBJ2-1, the V gene TRBV5-1, with 9 bases aligning to TRBD1. The length of the CDR3 is 16 residues. CDR1 and CDR2 (germline): SGHRS, YFSETQ. J gave up 3 bases and V 0 bases, and 4 bases lay outside the gene matches. The CDR3 bases are TGCGCCAGCAGCTTGGGGACAGGGGTTTTCTACAATGAGCAGTTCTTC. Its translation is CASSLGTGVFYNEQFF.

V and J are TRBV9 and TRBJ2-3; TRBD2 matches 8 bases. The CDR3 spans 16 residues. V gave up 0 bases and J gave up 6 bases; unmatched junction bases: 9. Germline lookup yields CDR1 SGDLS and CDR2 YYNGEE. CDR3: CASSVVAGGAEDTQYF. In DNA, the CDR3 is TGTGCCAGCAGCGTAGTTGCCGGGGGGGCCGAGGATACGCAGTATTTT. Based on the CDR3 plus reference TRBV9 and TRBJ2-3, the full variable domain is DSGVTQTPKHLITATGQRVTLRCSPRSGDLSVYWYQQSLDQGLQFLIQYYNGEERAKGNILERFSAQQFPDLHSELNLSSLELGDSALYFCASSVVAGGAEDTQYFGPGTRLTVL.

This clone was recorded a few times. The chain uses TRBV5-1 and TRBJ2-7; a weak D match, TRBD1 (7 bases). V lost 0 bases to trimming and J lost 3 bases, with 10 bases between them. The length of the CDR3 is 14 residues. Germline-derived CDR1 and CDR2 are SGHRS and YFSETQ. CDR3 sequence: CASSLGQGGYEQYF. The CDR3, as DNA: TGCGCCAGCAGCTTGGGACAGGGAGGCTACGAGCAGTACTTC.